Listed below are T cell receptor beta chains from one sample, sequenced in a study of identical twins. MiXCR was run by TCRdb on the 5' RACE reads, yielding one entry per CDR3 protein. Here the sample spans more than 650,000 distinct CDR3 sequences, roughly 6% being singletons. The material sequenced was naive T cells sorted from blood. The receptors were gathered from a man between 18 and 35 years old in good health. Each CDR3 is given with its conserved first and last residue. D genes are given only for firm matches. Clone sizes are given selectively: once, few, many, or a class where the clone is expanded.

j_gene,abundance,v_gene,d_gene,CDR3aa,CDR3nt
TRBJ2-1,NA,TRBV20-1,TRBD2,CSASPGTSGSVWAYNEQFF,TGCAGTGCTAGCCCCGGGACTAGCGGGAGTGTATGGGCCTACAATGAGCAGTTCTTC
TRBJ2-7,many,TRBV20-1,TRBD1,CSAPGQGALYF,TGCAGTGCCCCCGGACAGGGGGCCCTGTACTTC
TRBJ2-6,many,TRBV6-2/TRBV6-3,NA,CATQRASSHSGANVLTF,TGTGCCACCCAGAGGGCCAGTTCGCACTCTGGGGCCAACGTCCTGACTTTC
TRBJ2-5,many,TRBV20-1,TRBD2,CRTHLAGVEETQYF,TGCAGAACCCATTTAGCGGGAGTAGAAGAGACCCAGTACTTC
TRBJ1-1,many,TRBV9,NA,CASSPHTEAFF,TGTGCCAGCAGCCCCCACACTGAAGCTTTCTTT
TRBJ2-1,NA,TRBV18,TRBD2,CASSFKGSGTSVDNEQFF,TGTGCCAGCTCTTTCAAGGGCTCCGGGACTAGCGTAGACAATGAGCAGTTCTTC
TRBJ2-5,many,TRBV15,NA,CATSLRQVETQYF,TGTGCCACCAGCTTACGACAGGTAGAGACCCAGTACTTC
TRBJ1-1,NA,TRBV27,NA,CASRTGTQNTEAFF,TGTGCCAGCAGAACCGGGACACAGAACACTGAAGCTTTCTTT
TRBJ1-3,NA,TRBV7-9,NA,CASSWFKGGLSGNTIYF,TGTGCCAGCAGCTGGTTTAAGGGGGGCCTCTCTGGAAACACCATATATTTT
TRBJ1-1,NA,TRBV6-5,NA,CASSYSGVDPTEAFF,TGTGCCAGCAGTTACTCCGGGGTTGACCCCACTGAAGCTTTCTTT
TRBJ2-1,many,TRBV12-3/TRBV12-4,NA,CASSLFGSSYNEQFF,TGTGCCAGCAGTTTATTCGGGAGCTCCTACAATGAGCAGTTCTTC
TRBJ1-4,few,TRBV20-1,NA,CSARSEREGEKLFF,TGCAGTGCTAGAAGTGAAAGGGAAGGTGAAAAACTGTTTTTT
TRBJ2-1,many,TRBV20-1,NA,CSARDQRARPSSYNEQFF,TGCAGTGCTAGAGATCAGAGGGCACGGCCGAGCTCCTACAATGAGCAGTTCTTC
TRBJ2-5,many,TRBV29-1,TRBD1,CSVATGNQETQYF,TGCAGCGTTGCGACAGGGAACCAAGAGACCCAGTACTTC
TRBJ2-7,many,TRBV6-5,TRBD2,CASSYSGLAGFYEQYF,TGTGCCAGCAGTTACTCGGGGCTAGCGGGGTTCTACGAGCAGTACTTC
TRBJ2-1,many,TRBV6-4,TRBD1,CASSRQGASLANYNEQFF,TGTGCCAGCAGTCGCCAGGGGGCCTCCCTAGCGAATTACAATGAGCAGTTCTTC
TRBJ2-7,many,TRBV29-1,TRBD2,CSVKTSGTGYEQYF,TGCAGCGTCAAGACTAGCGGGACTGGTTACGAGCAGTACTTC
TRBJ2-3,many,TRBV5-5,NA,CASSYDTFTDTQYF,TGTGCCAGCAGCTACGACACCTTCACAGATACGCAGTATTTT
TRBJ1-2,many,TRBV12-3/TRBV12-4,TRBD1,CASARDRDKWYYGYTF,TGTGCCAGCGCCCGGGACAGGGATAAATGGTACTATGGCTACACCTTC
TRBJ2-7,NA,TRBV4-3,NA,CASSQAPGSFYEQYF,TGCGCCAGCAGCCAGGCTCCGGGAAGTTTCTACGAGCAGTACTTC
TRBJ2-1,NA,TRBV25-1,NA,CASSDPRHPIYNEQFF,TGTGCCAGCAGTGATCCGCGTCACCCTATCTACAATGAGCAGTTCTTC
TRBJ2-1,many,TRBV9,TRBD2,CASSVIPVGGGDDNEQFF,TGTGCCAGCAGCGTAATCCCCGTCGGGGGAGGGGACGACAATGAGCAGTTCTTC
TRBJ1-4,many,TRBV27,NA,CASASGWGGEKLFF,TGTGCCAGCGCTAGTGGTTGGGGGGGAGAAAAACTGTTTTTT
TRBJ2-3,NA,TRBV5-6,TRBD2,CASSRSSGRAGVDTQYF,TGTGCCAGCAGCAGGTCTAGCGGGAGGGCCGGTGTGGATACGCAGTATTTT
TRBJ2-1,many,TRBV5-1,TRBD2,CASGGGLAVRNEQFF,TGCGCCAGCGGAGGTGGACTAGCGGTGAGAAATGAGCAGTTCTTC
TRBJ2-3,many,TRBV29-1,NA,CSVAGTSTDTQYF,TGCAGCGTGGCCGGGACTAGCACAGATACGCAGTATTTT
TRBJ2-5,NA,TRBV29-1,NA,CSVAANAQETQYF,TGCAGCGTTGCTGCAAACGCCCAAGAGACCCAGTACTTC
TRBJ2-1,few,TRBV6-5,NA,CASSYKAGIEQFF,TGTGCCAGCAGTTACAAGGCGGGAATTGAGCAGTTCTTC
TRBJ2-1,many,TRBV6-1,TRBD1,CASRTGLPYNEQFF,TGTGCCAGCAGGACAGGGTTACCCTACAATGAGCAGTTCTTC
TRBJ2-3,few,TRBV5-1,TRBD2,CASSGTSGFRTDTQYF,TGCGCCAGTTCCGGGACTAGCGGTTTTCGCACAGATACGCAGTATTTT
TRBJ2-7,many,TRBV12-3/TRBV12-4,NA,CASSPSRDNSYEQYF,TGTGCCAGCAGTCCGTCCCGAGACAACTCCTACGAGCAGTACTTC
TRBJ1-1,few,TRBV6-1,TRBD1,CASSPDRVGGAFF,TGTGCCAGCAGTCCGGACAGGGTTGGTGGGGCTTTCTTT
TRBJ2-3,few,TRBV4-2,NA,CASSQGQSLSSDTQYF,TGTGCCAGCAGCCAAGGACAGAGTCTATCCAGCGATACGCAGTATTTT
TRBJ2-3,many,TRBV24-1,NA,CATSAADTQYF,TGTGCCACCAGTGCCGCAGATACGCAGTATTTT
TRBJ1-1,few,TRBV12-3/TRBV12-4,NA,CASSTELRGGTEAFF,TGTGCCAGCAGCACGGAGCTCCGGGGGGGCACTGAAGCTTTCTTT
TRBJ1-2,NA,TRBV14,NA,CASSRVGNYGYTF,TGTGCCAGCAGCCGTGTCGGGAACTATGGCTACACCTTC
TRBJ1-4,many,TRBV20-1,NA,CSVLSATNEKLFF,TGCAGCGTCCTCTCAGCAACTAATGAAAAACTGTTTTTT
TRBJ2-7,NA,TRBV7-9,NA,CASSPGPKGPSYEQYF,TGTGCCAGCAGCCCTGGACCTAAGGGACCATCCTACGAGCAGTACTTC
TRBJ1-1,many,TRBV12-3/TRBV12-4,TRBD1,CASSPQLTGEEAFF,TGTGCCAGCAGTCCACAATTGACAGGGGAAGAAGCTTTCTTT
TRBJ2-7,few,TRBV4-3,NA,CASSAKSSVFSYEQYF,TGCGCCAGCAGCGCGAAGTCTAGCGTCTTCTCCTACGAGCAGTACTTC
TRBJ2-1,few,TRBV3-1,TRBD2,CASSQDVIGASGSPGSYNEQFF,TGTGCCAGCAGCCAAGATGTTATAGGGGCTAGCGGGAGCCCCGGCTCCTACAATGAGCAGTTCTTC
TRBJ2-7,many,TRBV2,TRBD2,CASRSGSGYEQYF,TGTGCCAGCAGGAGCGGGAGTGGCTACGAGCAGTACTTC
TRBJ2-3,many,TRBV10-3,NA,CATRESWLGGFGDTQYF,TGTGCCACCCGAGAGTCGTGGCTAGGGGGGTTCGGGGATACGCAGTATTTT
TRBJ2-2,many,TRBV10-3,TRBD1,CAIRIGTGVLTGELFF,TGTGCCATCAGGATCGGGACAGGGGTTCTCACCGGGGAGCTGTTTTTT
TRBJ2-7,NA,TRBV7-2,TRBD2,CASSLRTSGRTYEQYF,TGTGCCAGCAGCTTGAGGACTAGCGGGAGGACATACGAGCAGTACTTC
TRBJ1-1,many,TRBV6-1,NA,CASSSRRRGNTEAFF,TGTGCCAGCAGCAGTAGACGCAGGGGTAACACTGAAGCTTTCTTT
TRBJ1-1,few,TRBV9,NA,CASSVAPTGPITEAFF,TGTGCCAGCAGCGTAGCTCCCACAGGGCCGATCACTGAAGCTTTCTTT
TRBJ1-2,many,TRBV4-1,TRBD1,CASSQPGQGDGYTF,TGCGCCAGCAGCCAACCCGGACAGGGGGATGGCTACACCTTC
TRBJ2-1,NA,TRBV20-1,NA,CSAPDNHNEQFF,TGCAGTGCGCCAGACAACCACAATGAGCAGTTCTTC
TRBJ2-2,many,TRBV12-3/TRBV12-4,NA,CASSPGLVNTGELFF,TGTGCCAGCAGTCCAGGGTTGGTGAACACCGGGGAGCTGTTTTTT
TRBJ2-5,few,TRBV12-3/TRBV12-4,NA,CASSLRLVQETQYF,TGTGCCAGCAGTTTACGGCTAGTCCAAGAGACCCAGTACTTC
TRBJ2-7,few,TRBV20-1,NA,CSARARGGYEQYF,TGCAGTGCTAGAGCGAGGGGAGGTTACGAGCAGTACTTC
TRBJ2-4,few,TRBV11-2,TRBD2,CASSGTSGPIKNKNIQYF,TGTGCCAGCAGCGGTACTAGCGGGCCCATCAAGAACAAAAACATTCAGTACTTC
TRBJ2-1,many,TRBV5-5,NA,CASSLGGTSDEQFF,TGTGCCAGCAGCTTGGGGGGGACTTCGGATGAGCAGTTCTTC
TRBJ2-5,NA,TRBV7-9,TRBD2,CASSPRRGATETQYF,TGTGCCAGCAGCCCGCGGCGGGGGGCCACAGAGACCCAGTACTTC
TRBJ2-2,NA,TRBV28,NA,CASSLSSSAGGELFF,TGTGCCAGCAGTTTATCGAGCAGTGCGGGCGGGGAGCTGTTTTTT
TRBJ2-1,many,TRBV10-3,NA,CAISESPGYEQFF,TGTGCCATCAGTGAGTCCCCCGGTTATGAGCAGTTCTTC